One and the same sample provided the 29 T cell receptor beta chains below, sequenced in a study of T-cell memory formation after mild COVID-19. TCRdb fed the 5' RACE reads into MiXCR, producing one record per CDR3 protein. The sample includes approximately 100,000 distinct CDR3 sequences, over 8.5% of them seen just once. The specimen sequenced was PBMCs or a T cell subset sorted from them (not recorded which). Source of these receptors: a man aged 18-30 years who had mild COVID-19 (a few samples of this study predate the infection). Cell type and time point are not known.

At least ten counts were recorded for this clonotype. V is TRBV5-1 and J is TRBJ2-7, with a tentative D call TRBD2 (6 bases). CDR3 length: 15 residues. V dropped 3 bases and J dropped 7 bases, with 20 bases sitting between them. Germline CDR1 and CDR2: SGHRS and YFSETQ. CDR3 loop: CASSWERTRGREQYF. The CDR3 coding sequence is TGCGCCAGCAGCTGGGAAAGGACCAGAGGGAGGGAGCAGTACTTC.

The chain carries TRBV10-3 and TRBJ2-2; D remains unclear. Germline-derived CDR1 and CDR2 are ENHRY and SYGVKD. V was trimmed by 0 bases and J by 1 base, leaving 6 bases between them. There are 15 residues in the CDR3. Here the CDR3 DNA reads TGTGCCATCAGTGAGTCGAACAGGAACACCGGGGAGCTGTTTTTT. Protein sequence: CAISESNRNTGELFF.

V usage is TRBV6-5 and J usage is TRBJ1-1, with 12 bases aligning to TRBD1. Germline values: CDR1 MNHEY, CDR2 SVGAGI. Germline trimming cut 2 bases from V and 1 base from J; bases unmatched to any gene: 2. The CDR3 sequence is 16 residues long. The CDR3 region has the DNA TGTGCCAGCAGTTACGGGACAGGGGGCAGGAACACTGAAGCTTTCTTT. Encoded protein: CASSYGTGGRNTEAFF.

This clonotype was seen a few times. The V gene is TRBV6-2 or TRBV6-3, the J gene TRBJ2-3; D might be TRBD2 (6 bases). CDR1 MNHEY and CDR2 SVGEGT come from the germline V gene. V was shortened by 5 bases and J by 4 bases, with 13 bases between the two germline ends. The CDR3 sequence is 14 residues long. The CDR3 nucleotides read TGTGCCAGCAGTAGACTAGGTGCCGCAGATACGCAGTATTTT. As protein: CASSRLGAADTQYF.

The chain uses TRBV10-2 and TRBJ2-3; D uncertain. CDR3 length equals 12 residues. V lost 4 bases and J 6 bases, leaving 8 bases between the germline ends. CDR1 and CDR2 (germline): WSHSY, SAAADI. The CDR3 sequence: CASSGVGDTQYF. The CDR3 nucleotides read TGCGCCAGCAGTGGGGTTGGCGATACGCAGTATTTT.

The rearrangement joins TRBV4-2 to TRBJ2-2, with D unclear. CDR1 and CDR2 from the germline V gene are LGHNA and YNFKEQ. Trimming took 3 bases from V and 4 from J, leaving 18 bases between them. The CDR3 runs to 17 residues. CDR3 region: CASSHSPWVSPTGELFF. The DNA for the CDR3 is TGTGCCAGCAGCCATTCGCCGTGGGTCTCCCCCACCGGGGAGCTGTTTTTT.

This clonotype was observed at least ten times. The chain recombines TRBV3-1 with TRBJ1-6; no reliable D call. Trimming cost V 1 base and J 9 bases, with 13 bases left between them. Germline V gene data show CDR1 as LGHDT and CDR2 as YNNKEL (reference sequence). The CDR3 totals 15 residues. CDR3 residues: CASSQVGGVGSPLHF. CDR3 sequence (DNA): TGTGCCAGCAGCCAAGTCGGAGGCGTCGGTTCACCCCTCCACTTT.

This clonotype was recorded a few times. The rearrangement joins TRBV4-1 to TRBJ2-7, with a tentative D call TRBD1 (6 bases). CDR1 is MGHRA and CDR2 is YSYEKL in the germline V gene. CDR3 size: 15 residues. V was clipped by 4 bases and J by 0 bases, with 13 bases between them. The CDR3 nucleotides are TGCGCCAGCAGCCTCCAGAGGGGGAGCTCCTACGAGCAGTACTTC. Translating gives CASSLQRGSSYEQYF.

The CDR3 loop is CSAPRLAGQQETQYF. The CDR3 region has the DNA TGCAGTGCTCCAAGGCTAGCGGGACAGCAAGAGACCCAGTACTTC. V usage is TRBV20-1 and J usage is TRBJ2-5; 9 bases agree with TRBD2. The V and J ends lost 5 bases and 2 bases, in that order; junction bases with no gene match: 9. The CDR3 is made up of 15 amino acids. The germline V gene has CDR1 DFQATT and CDR2 SNEGSKA (reference sequence).

This chain uses TRBV7-9 with TRBJ2-5; a possible D gene is TRBD1 (6 bases). Trimming shortened V by 4 bases and J by 1 base, and 10 bases separated the two germline ends. The CDR3 has 14 residues. CDR1 SEHNR and CDR2 FQNEAQ come from the germline V gene (reference sequence). Here the CDR3 DNA reads TGTGCCAGCAGCTGGGACACGTCCCAAGAGACCCAGTACTTC. The encoded protein is CASSWDTSQETQYF.

By share, this clonotype ranks as medium-sized (0.01 to 0.1%). The chain carries TRBV11-2 and TRBJ2-1, with a tentative D call TRBD2 (6 bases). Germline CDR1 SGHAT, CDR2 FQNNGV. The CDR3 spans 17 residues. Trimming removed 1 base from V and 2 bases from J, with 15 bases in between. DNA for the CDR3: TGTGCCAGCAGCTTAGGACCCGGGACTTCGACCTACAATGAGCAGTTCTTC. This gives the protein CASSLGPGTSTYNEQFF. The whole variable domain, filled in from reference TRBV11-2 and TRBJ2-1, reads EAGVAQSPRYKIIEKRQSVAFWCNPISGHATLYWYQQILGQGPKLLIQFQNNGVVDDSQLPKDRFSAERLKGVDSTLKIQPAKLEDSAVYLCASSLGPGTSTYNEQFFGPGTRLTVL.

This clonotype has just a few counts. CDR3 sequence (DNA): TGCGCCAGCAGTTCAAATGGCGGGGTCAATCAGCCCCAGCATTTT. This gives the protein CASSSNGGVNQPQHF. This chain joins TRBV5-1 and TRBJ1-5; D is ambiguous. CDR3 length: 15 amino acids. Trimming left V 5 bases short and J 3 bases short, with 15 bases between. The V gene's germline CDR1 is SGHRS and CDR2 YFSETQ.

This clonotype appeared a few times. This chain joins TRBV6-5 and TRBJ1-3, with D unclear. The CDR3 runs to 16 residues. Trimming cost V 0 bases and J 1 base, with 10 bases left between them. CDR1 is MNHEY, CDR2 SVGAGI, per germline. The chain's CDR3 is CASSYSLGGSGNTIYF. The CDR3 nucleotides read TGTGCCAGCAGTTACTCTCTGGGCGGGTCTGGAAACACCATATATTTT.

The chain uses TRBV3-1 and TRBJ2-3; TRBD2 agrees at 7 bases. CDR1 is LGHDT, CDR2 YNNKEL, per germline (reference sequence). This CDR3 has 15 residues. V trimming: 1 base; J trimming: 5 bases; junction bases outside the gene matches: 6. CDR3 region: CASSQAWGGGDTQYF. The DNA of the CDR3 is TGTGCCAGCAGCCAAGCGTGGGGGGGGGGAGATACGCAGTATTTT.

The chain links TRBV9 to TRBJ2-7, with D perhaps matching TRBD1 (6 bases). This CDR3 spans 16 amino acids. CDR1 SGDLS and CDR2 YYNGEE come from the germline V gene. V was cut by 0 bases and J by 1 base, with 14 bases left in between. DNA for the CDR3: TGTGCCAGCAGCGTAGAGGACAGAGCCCCTTCCTACGAGCAGTACTTC. This translates into CASSVEDRAPSYEQYF. Full variable domain (remainder filled in from reference TRBV9 and TRBJ2-7): DSGVTQTPKHLITATGQRVTLRCSPRSGDLSVYWYQQSLDQGLQFLIQYYNGEERAKGNILERFSAQQFPDLHSELNLSSLELGDSALYFCASSVEDRAPSYEQYFGPGTRLTVT.

Remarks on this clonotype: The junction departs from germline at one end; a sequencing error may be responsible. J is TRBJ1-5 and V is TRBV12-3 or TRBV12-4; a weak D match, TRBD1 (6 bases). The CDR3 is made up of 13 amino acids. The CDR3 spells CASSLQARWGLNF. CDR3 sequence (DNA): TGTGCCAGCAGTTTACAAGCGCGGTGGGGGCTAAATTTT.

This clonotype was seen a handful of times. This chain joins TRBV19 and TRBJ2-5; 10 positions agree with TRBD2. Germline values: CDR1 LNHDA, CDR2 SQIVND (reference sequence). This CDR3 region has 15 residues. V lost 5 bases, J lost 5 bases, and 8 bases stayed unmatched. This CDR3 is CASSQAGGPQETQYF. The CDR3 DNA sequence: TGTGCCAGTAGTCAAGCGGGGGGGCCTCAGGAGACCCAGTACTTC. Full variable domain (missing parts from reference TRBV19 and TRBJ2-5): DGGITQSPKYLFRKEGQNVTLSCEQNLNHDAMYWYRQDPGQGLRLIYYSQIVNDFQKGDIAEGYSVSREKKESFPLTVTSAQKNPTAFYLCASSQAGGPQETQYFGPGTRLLVL.

This clonotype was found a few times. V is TRBV7-9 and J is TRBJ2-5; 7 positions agree with TRBD1. V lost 4 bases and J lost 1; bases outside the gene matches: 18. CDR1 is SEHNR, CDR2 FQNEAQ, per germline (reference sequence). This CDR3 spans 19 amino acids. The DNA of the CDR3 is TGTGCCAGCAGCTCATCTGCGCTGGGCCGACACAGGGGCCAAGAGACCCAGTACTTC. As protein: CASSSSALGRHRGQETQYF.

This clonotype was observed a few times. The chain uses TRBV7-9 and TRBJ1-1; D remains unclear. Germline V gives CDR1 SEHNR, CDR2 FQNEAQ (reference sequence). This CDR3 is built from 11 residues. Trimming pared 3 bases from V and 7 bases from J, leaving 6 bases between. The CDR3 sequence: CASSLADEAFF. The CDR3 bases are TGTGCCAGCAGCTTGGCCGATGAAGCTTTCTTT.

The chain uses TRBV7-3 and TRBJ2-1; 8 bases map to TRBD1. With 2 bases clipped from V and 5 bases from J, the junction kept 5 bases outside the gene matches. The CDR3 loop spans 15 amino acids. The germline CDR1 and CDR2 sequences are SGHTA and FQGTGA. The CDR3 region is CASSLDRDRNNEQFF. CDR3 nucleotides: TGTGCCAGCAGCTTAGACCGGGACAGGAACAATGAGCAGTTCTTC.

This clonotype occurred a few times. The chain combines TRBV5-1 with TRBJ2-7, with D unclear. The CDR3 has 12 residues. Germline V gene sequence: CDR1 SGHRS, CDR2 YFSETQ. The V end lost 7 bases, the J end lost 3 bases, and 11 bases lay between the germline ends. This CDR3 is CASPKGNYEQYV. The DNA of the CDR3 is TGCGCCAGCCCGAAGGGCAACTACGAGCAGTACGTC.

This rearrangement joins TRBV4-1 to TRBJ2-1; maybe TRBD2 (6 bases). V was shortened by 1 base and J by 7 bases, with 11 bases between the two germline ends. The CDR3 is 14 residues long. Germline lookup yields CDR1 MGHRA and CDR2 YSYEKL. Here the CDR3 reads CASSQGVGGNEQFF. The CDR3 coding sequence is TGCGCCAGCAGCCAAGGAGTCGGGGGAAATGAGCAGTTCTTC.

This clonotype has a count of ten or more. V is TRBV7-2 and J is TRBJ1-5; TRBD1 might be the D (6 bases). Per germline, CDR1 SGHTA and CDR2 FQGNSA. V was shortened by 6 bases and J by 2 bases, with 14 bases between the two germline ends. The CDR3 spans 15 residues. The CDR3 DNA reads as TGTGCCAGCAGACCGGGGGCGGCGGGCAATCAGCCCCAGCATTTT. Its translation is CASRPGAAGNQPQHF.

The chain recombines TRBV12-3 or TRBV12-4 with TRBJ2-7, with D maybe TRBD1 (5 bases). Trimming shortened V by 4 bases and J by 2 bases, and 6 bases separated the two germline ends. This CDR3 has 12 amino acids. The CDR3 reads CASSWTTYEQYF. The CDR3 coding sequence is TGTGCCAGCAGTTGGACAACCTACGAGCAGTACTTC.

This clonotype was counted at least ten times. The chain joins TRBV30 to TRBJ2-3, with D perhaps TRBD2 (7 bases). The CDR3 spans 14 residues. Trimming took off 2 bases at V and 4 bases at J, with 13 bases between the two ends. The germline gives CDR1 GTSNPN, CDR2 SVGIG (reference sequence). CDR3 in DNA: TGTGCCTGGAGTATCACGGGGGGCGCAGATACGCAGTATTTT. Residues: CAWSITGGADTQYF.

This clonotype was recorded a few times. The rearrangement links TRBV6-2 or TRBV6-3 to TRBJ2-1; D gene unclear. CDR3 size: 15 residues. Germline lookup yields CDR1 MNHEY and CDR2 SVGEGT. V lost 7 bases, J lost 4 bases, and 17 bases lay in between. CDR3 nucleotides: TGTGCCAGCACCATCTCGTTGGGTCTATACAATGAGCAGTTCTTC. The encoded protein is CASTISLGLYNEQFF.

The rearrangement uses TRBV11-2 and TRBJ2-2; D ambiguous. This CDR3 comprises 15 residues. Trimming removed 3 bases at V and 4 bases at J, with 12 bases between. Germline lookup yields CDR1 SGHAT and CDR2 FQNNGV. In nucleotides, the CDR3 is TGTGCCAGCAGCTTGTATGGCAGACCCACCGGGGAGCTGTTTTTT. Translated: CASSLYGRPTGELFF.

This clonotype was seen a few times. The rearrangement uses TRBV7-9 and TRBJ2-3; 7 positions match TRBD2. CDR1 SEHNR and CDR2 FQNEAQ come from the germline V gene (reference sequence). Unmatched junction bases numbered 6, after V lost 1 base and J lost 2 bases. This CDR3 contains 16 residues. CDR3 sequence (DNA): TGTGCCAGCAGCTTAGAGGCTAGCGGAATCACAGATACGCAGTATTTT. Protein sequence: CASSLEASGITDTQYF.

The chain is built from TRBV7-9 and TRBJ2-5; D uncertain. The germline V gene encodes CDR1 SEHNR and CDR2 FQNEAQ (reference sequence). V lost 6 bases and J 1 base, leaving 9 bases between the germline ends. The CDR3 sequence is 13 residues long. The CDR3 DNA sequence: TGTGCCAGCAGTCAGAAGCCCCAAGAGACCCAGTACTTC. This encodes CASSQKPQETQYF.